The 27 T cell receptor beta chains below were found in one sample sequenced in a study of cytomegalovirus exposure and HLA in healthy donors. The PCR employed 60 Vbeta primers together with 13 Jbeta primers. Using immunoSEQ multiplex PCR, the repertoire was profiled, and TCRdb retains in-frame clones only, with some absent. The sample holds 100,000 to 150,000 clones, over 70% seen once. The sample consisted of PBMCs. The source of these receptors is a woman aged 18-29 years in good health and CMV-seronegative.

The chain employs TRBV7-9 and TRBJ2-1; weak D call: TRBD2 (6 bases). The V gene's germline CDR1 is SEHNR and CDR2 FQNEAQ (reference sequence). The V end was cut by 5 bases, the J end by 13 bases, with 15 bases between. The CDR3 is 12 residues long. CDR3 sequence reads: CASSPGEASQFF. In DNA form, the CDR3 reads TGTGCCAGCAGCCCTGGGGAGGCTAGCCAGTTCTTC.

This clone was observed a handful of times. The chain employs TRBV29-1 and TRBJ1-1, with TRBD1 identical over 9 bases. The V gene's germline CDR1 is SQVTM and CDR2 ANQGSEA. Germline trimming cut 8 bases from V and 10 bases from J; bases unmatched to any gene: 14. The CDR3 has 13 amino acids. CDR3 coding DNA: TGCAGCCCGATCCCGGACAGGGGTTACGGAGCTTTCTTT. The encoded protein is CSPIPDRGYGAFF.

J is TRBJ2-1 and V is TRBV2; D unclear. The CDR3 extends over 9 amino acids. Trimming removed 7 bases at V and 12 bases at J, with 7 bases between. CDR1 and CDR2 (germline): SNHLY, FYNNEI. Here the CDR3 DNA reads TGTGCCAGCAATGGCCCGCAGTTCTTC. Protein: CASNGPQFF.

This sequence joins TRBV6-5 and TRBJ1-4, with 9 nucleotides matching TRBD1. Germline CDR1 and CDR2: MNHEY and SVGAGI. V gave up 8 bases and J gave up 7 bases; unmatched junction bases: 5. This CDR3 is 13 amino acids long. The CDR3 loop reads CASGDRVFEKLFF. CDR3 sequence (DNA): TGTGCCAGCGGGGACAGGGTTTTTGAAAAACTGTTTTTT.

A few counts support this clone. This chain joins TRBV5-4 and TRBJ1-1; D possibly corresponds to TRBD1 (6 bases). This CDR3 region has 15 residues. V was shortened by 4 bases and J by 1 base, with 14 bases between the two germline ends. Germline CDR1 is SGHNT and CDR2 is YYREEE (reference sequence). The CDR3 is CASSPTTGQNTEAFF. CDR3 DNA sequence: TGTGCCAGCAGCCCTACTACGGGACAGAACACTGAAGCTTTCTTT. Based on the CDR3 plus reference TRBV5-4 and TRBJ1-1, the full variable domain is ETGVTQSPTHLIKTRGQQVTLRCSSQSGHNTVSWYQQALGQGPQFIFQYYREEENGRGNFPPRFSGLQFPNYSSELNVNALELDDSALYLCASSPTTGQNTEAFFGQGTRLTVV.

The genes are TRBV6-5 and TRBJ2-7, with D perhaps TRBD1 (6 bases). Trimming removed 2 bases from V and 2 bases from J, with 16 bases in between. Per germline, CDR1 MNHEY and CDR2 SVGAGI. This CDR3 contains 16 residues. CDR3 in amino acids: CASSYGSDSTPYEQYF. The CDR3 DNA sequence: TGTGCCAGCAGTTACGGTTCGGACAGTACACCCTACGAGCAGTACTTC.

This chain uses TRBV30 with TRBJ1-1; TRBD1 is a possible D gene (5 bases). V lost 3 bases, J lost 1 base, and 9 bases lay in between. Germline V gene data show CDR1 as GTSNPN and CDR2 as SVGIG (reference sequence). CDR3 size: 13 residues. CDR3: CAWSPRENTEAFF. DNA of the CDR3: TGTGCCTGGAGCCCCAGGGAGAACACTGAAGCTTTCTTT.

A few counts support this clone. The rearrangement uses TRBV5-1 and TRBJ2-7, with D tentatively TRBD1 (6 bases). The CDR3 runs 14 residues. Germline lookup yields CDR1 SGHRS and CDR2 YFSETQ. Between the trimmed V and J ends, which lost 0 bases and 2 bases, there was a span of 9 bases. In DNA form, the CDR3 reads TGCGCCAGCAGCTTGGGGACAGAGGCCTACGAGCAGTACTTC. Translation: CASSLGTEAYEQYF.

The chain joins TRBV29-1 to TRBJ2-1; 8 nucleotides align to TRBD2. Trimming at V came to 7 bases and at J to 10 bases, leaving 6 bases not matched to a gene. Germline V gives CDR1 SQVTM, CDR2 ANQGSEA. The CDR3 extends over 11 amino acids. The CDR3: CSAELAGEQFF. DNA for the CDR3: TGCAGCGCAGAATTAGCGGGAGAGCAGTTCTTC.

The CDR3 loop is CASSDILVYEQYF. As DNA, the CDR3 is TGTGCCAGCAGTGACATACTAGTCTACGAGCAGTACTTC. The V gene is TRBV6-1, the J gene TRBJ2-7, with a weak D call TRBD2 (5 bases). The CDR3 totals 13 residues. The ends were cut back, 3 bases at V and 3 bases at J, with 9 bases in the middle. The germline V gene has CDR1 MNHNS and CDR2 SASEGT.

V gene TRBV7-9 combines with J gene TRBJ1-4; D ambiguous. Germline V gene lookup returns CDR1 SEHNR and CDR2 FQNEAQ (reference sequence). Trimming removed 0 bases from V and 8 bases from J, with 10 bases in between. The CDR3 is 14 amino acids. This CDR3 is CASSLAWGEEKLFF. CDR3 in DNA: TGTGCCAGCAGCTTAGCGTGGGGAGAGGAAAAACTGTTTTTT.

The CDR3: CASSSDGDTEAFF. CDR3 DNA: TGTGCCAGCAGCTCAGACGGGGACACTGAAGCTTTCTTT. The rearrangement uses TRBV7-9 and TRBJ1-1; D remains ambiguous. Germline CDR1 reads SEHNR; CDR2 reads FQNEAQ (reference sequence). The CDR3 is made up of 13 amino acids. The V and J ends lost 4 bases and 3 bases respectively, with 9 bases between them. Using reference TRBV7-9 and TRBJ1-1 for the parts outside the CDR3, the full variable domain is DTGVSQNPRHKITKRGQNVTFRCDPISEHNRLYWYRQTLGQGPEFLTYFQNEAQLEKSRLLSDRFSAERPKGSFSTLEIQRTEQGDSAMYLCASSSDGDTEAFFGQGTRLTVV.

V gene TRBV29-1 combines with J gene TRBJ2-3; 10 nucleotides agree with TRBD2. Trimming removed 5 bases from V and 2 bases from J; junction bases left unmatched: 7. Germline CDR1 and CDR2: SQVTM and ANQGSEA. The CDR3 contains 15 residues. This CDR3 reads CSVLTSGITTDTQYF. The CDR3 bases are TGCAGCGTTCTTACTAGCGGGATTACCACAGATACGCAGTATTTT.

The CDR3 spells CASRPTYRDLPYEQYF. DNA of the CDR3: TGTGCCAGCAGACCCACCTACAGGGACCTTCCCTACGAGCAGTACTTC. The V call is TRBV27, the J call TRBJ2-7; TRBD1 might be the D (6 bases). Germline V gene sequence: CDR1 MNHEY, CDR2 SMNVEV (reference sequence). There are 16 residues in the CDR3. V was pared by 6 bases and J by 2 bases, with 20 bases between.

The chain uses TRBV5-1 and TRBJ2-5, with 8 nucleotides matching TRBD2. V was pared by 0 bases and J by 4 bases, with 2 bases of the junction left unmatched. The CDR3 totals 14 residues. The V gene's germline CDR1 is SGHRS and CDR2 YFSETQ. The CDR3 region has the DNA TGCGCCAGCAGCTTGGAGCTAGCGGGAGAGACCCAGTACTTC. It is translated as CASSLELAGETQYF.

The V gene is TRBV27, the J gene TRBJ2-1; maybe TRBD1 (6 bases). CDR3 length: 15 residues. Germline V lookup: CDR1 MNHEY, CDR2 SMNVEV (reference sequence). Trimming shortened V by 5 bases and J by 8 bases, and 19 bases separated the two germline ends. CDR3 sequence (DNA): TGTGCCAGCAGTCGCCTTGGTGGACAGCACTATGAGCAGTTCTTC. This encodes CASSRLGGQHYEQFF.

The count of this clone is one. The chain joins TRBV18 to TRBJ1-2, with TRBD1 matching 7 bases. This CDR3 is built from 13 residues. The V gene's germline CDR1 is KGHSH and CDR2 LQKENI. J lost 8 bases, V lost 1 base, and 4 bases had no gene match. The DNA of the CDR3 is TGTGCCAGCTCACCACAGGGGGCTGGCGGCTACACCTTC. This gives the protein CASSPQGAGGYTF. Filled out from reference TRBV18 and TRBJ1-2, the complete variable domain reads NAGVMQNPRHLVRRRGQEARLRCSPMKGHSHVYWYRQLPEEGLKFMVYLQKENIIDESGMPKERFSAEFPKEGPSILRIQQVVRGDSAAYFCASSPQGAGGYTFGSGTRLTVV.

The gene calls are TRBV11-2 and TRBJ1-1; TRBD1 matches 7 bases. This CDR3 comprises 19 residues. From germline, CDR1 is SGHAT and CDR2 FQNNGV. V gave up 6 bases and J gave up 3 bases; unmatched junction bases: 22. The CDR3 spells CASRSIRGDHQAIHTEAFF. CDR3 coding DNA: TGTGCCAGCAGGTCCATCAGGGGGGATCACCAAGCGATCCACACTGAAGCTTTCTTT. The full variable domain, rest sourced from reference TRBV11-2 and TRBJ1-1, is EAGVAQSPRYKIIEKRQSVAFWCNPISGHATLYWYQQILGQGPKLLIQFQNNGVVDDSQLPKDRFSAERLKGVDSTLKIQPAKLEDSAVYLCASRSIRGDHQAIHTEAFFGQGTRLTVV.

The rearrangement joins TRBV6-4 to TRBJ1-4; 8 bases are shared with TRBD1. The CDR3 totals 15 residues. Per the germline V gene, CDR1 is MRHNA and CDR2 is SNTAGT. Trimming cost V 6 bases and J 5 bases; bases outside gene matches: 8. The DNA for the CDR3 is TGTGCCAGCAGCCTAGGGACAGGAGTAAATGAAAAACTGTTTTTT. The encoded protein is CASSLGTGVNEKLFF.

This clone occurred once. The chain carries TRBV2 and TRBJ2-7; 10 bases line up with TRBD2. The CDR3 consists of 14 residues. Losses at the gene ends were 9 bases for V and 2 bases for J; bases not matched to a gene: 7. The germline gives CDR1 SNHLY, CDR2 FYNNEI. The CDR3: CASQPSGSTYEQYF. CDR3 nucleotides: TGTGCCAGTCAACCTAGCGGGAGCACCTACGAGCAGTACTTC.

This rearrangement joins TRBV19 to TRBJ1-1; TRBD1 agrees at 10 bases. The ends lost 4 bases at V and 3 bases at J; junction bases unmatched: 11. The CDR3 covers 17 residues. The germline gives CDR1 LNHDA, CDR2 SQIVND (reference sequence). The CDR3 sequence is CASSTRDRGSVDTEAFF. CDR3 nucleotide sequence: TGTGCCAGTAGTACCCGGGACAGGGGATCGGTGGACACTGAAGCTTTCTTT.

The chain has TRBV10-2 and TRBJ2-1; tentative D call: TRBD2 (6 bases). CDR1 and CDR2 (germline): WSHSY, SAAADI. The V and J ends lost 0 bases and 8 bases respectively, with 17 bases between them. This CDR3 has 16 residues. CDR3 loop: CASSESGPGVSDEQFF. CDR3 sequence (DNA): TGCGCCAGCAGTGAGTCGGGGCCGGGAGTAAGCGATGAGCAGTTCTTC.

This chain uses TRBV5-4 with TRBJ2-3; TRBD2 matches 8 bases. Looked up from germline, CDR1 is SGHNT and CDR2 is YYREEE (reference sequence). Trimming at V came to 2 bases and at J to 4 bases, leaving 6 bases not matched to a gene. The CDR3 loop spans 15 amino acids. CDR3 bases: TGTGCCAGCAGCTTCAGCGGGAGTTCCGCAGATACGCAGTATTTT. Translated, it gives CASSFSGSSADTQYF.

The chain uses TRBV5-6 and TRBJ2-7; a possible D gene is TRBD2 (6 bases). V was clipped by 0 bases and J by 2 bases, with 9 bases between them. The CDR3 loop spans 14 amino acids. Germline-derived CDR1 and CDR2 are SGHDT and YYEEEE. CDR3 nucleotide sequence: TGTGCCAGCAGCTTGGTAGCGGCACCCTACGAGCAGTACTTC. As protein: CASSLVAAPYEQYF.

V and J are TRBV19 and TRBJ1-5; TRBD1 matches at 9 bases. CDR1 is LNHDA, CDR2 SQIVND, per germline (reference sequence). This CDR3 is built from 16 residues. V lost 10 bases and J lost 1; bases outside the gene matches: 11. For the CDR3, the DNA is TGTGCCACGCGCGGGACAGGGATTTTGAGCAATCAGCCCCAGCATTTT. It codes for CATRGTGILSNQPQHF.

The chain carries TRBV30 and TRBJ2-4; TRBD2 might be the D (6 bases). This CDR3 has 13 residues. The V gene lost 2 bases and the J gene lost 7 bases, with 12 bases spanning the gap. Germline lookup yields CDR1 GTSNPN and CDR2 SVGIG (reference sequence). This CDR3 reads CAWSLTGRNIQYF. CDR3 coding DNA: TGTGCCTGGAGTCTAACGGGGAGGAACATTCAGTACTTC.

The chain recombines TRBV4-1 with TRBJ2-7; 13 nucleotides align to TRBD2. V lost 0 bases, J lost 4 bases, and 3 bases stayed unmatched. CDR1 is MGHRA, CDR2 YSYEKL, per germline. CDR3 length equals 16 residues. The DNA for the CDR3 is TGCGCCAGCAGCCAAGATTCACTAGCGGGAGGGTACGAGCAGTACTTC. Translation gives CASSQDSLAGGYEQYF.